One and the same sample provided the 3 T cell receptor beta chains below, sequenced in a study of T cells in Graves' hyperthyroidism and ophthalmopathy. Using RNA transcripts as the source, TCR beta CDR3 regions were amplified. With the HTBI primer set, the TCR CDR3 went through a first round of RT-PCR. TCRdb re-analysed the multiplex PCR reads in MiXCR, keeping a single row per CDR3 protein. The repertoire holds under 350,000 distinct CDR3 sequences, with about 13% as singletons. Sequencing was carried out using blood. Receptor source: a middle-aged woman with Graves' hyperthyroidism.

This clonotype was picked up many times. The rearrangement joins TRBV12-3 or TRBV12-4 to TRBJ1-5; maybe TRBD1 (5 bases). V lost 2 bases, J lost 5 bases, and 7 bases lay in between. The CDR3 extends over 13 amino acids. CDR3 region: CASSLRGDQPQHF. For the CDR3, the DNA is TGTGCCAGCAGTTTAAGGGGCGATCAGCCCCAGCATTTT.

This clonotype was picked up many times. The CDR3 sequence: CASSEAFGSSPLHF. CDR3 in DNA: TGTGCCAGCAGTGAAGCTTTCGGCAGCTCACCCCTCCACTTT. The rearrangement uses TRBV2 and TRBJ1-6; D is unclear. In germline, CDR1 is SNHLY, CDR2 FYNNEI. V lost 0 bases and J 10 bases, leaving 10 bases between the germline ends. The CDR3 consists of 14 residues.

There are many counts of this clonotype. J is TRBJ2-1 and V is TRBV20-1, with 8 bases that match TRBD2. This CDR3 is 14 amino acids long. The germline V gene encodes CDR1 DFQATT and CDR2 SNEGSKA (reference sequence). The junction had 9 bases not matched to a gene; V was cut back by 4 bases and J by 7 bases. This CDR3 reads CSATSGSALNEQFF. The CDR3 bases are TGCAGTGCTACCAGCGGGAGTGCTTTGAATGAGCAGTTCTTC.